This TCR beta chain was documented in a study of PD-L1 blockade in urothelial cancer. The V and J ends lost 1 base and 5 bases respectively, with 16 bases between them. The CDR3 is made up of 15 amino acids. From germline, CDR1 is SGHDT and CDR2 YYEEEE. The table came from immunoSEQ multiplex PCR; TCRdb's copy has only in-frame clones and leaves some out. The table lists around 79,000 clones, about 85% of them singletons. As to time point: pretreatment peripheral blood. The receptor was isolated from a man aged 35 to 55 with urothelial cancer. The source was PBMCs, collected around atezolizumab (anti-PD-L1) treatment. This sequence joins TRBV5-6 and TRBJ2-7, with D possibly TRBD1 on 5 matching bases. The CDR3, as DNA: TGTGCCAGCAGCTTGCTTTCACAGGCTTTCAACGAGCAGTACTTC. Residues: CASSLLSQAFNEQYF. Looking up the rest from reference TRBV5-6 and TRBJ2-7 gives the full variable domain: DAGVTQSPTHLIKTRGQQVTLRCSPKSGHDTVSWYQQALGQGPQFIFQYYEEEERQRGNFPDRFSGHQFPNYSSELNVNALLLGDSALYLCASSLLSQAFNEQYFGPGTRLTVT.